What follows describes a single T cell receptor beta chain. Ten or more counts support this clone. The target of this receptor is not known. Base qualities were left out, and no much larger clone turns up one base away. The data stem from a study of metastatic and nonmetastatic thyroid tumors (dated by TCRdb to 2020 to 2021). At the level of the whole study: For patients with malignant and with benign thyroid disease, the researchers compared repertoires between peripheral blood samples and tumor or nodule tissue samples. Study-level results and caveats: In both blood and tumor samples, TCR beta diversity was reported to be significantly higher in malignant tumors than in benign nodules.

The library was obtained by PCR. Data came from an Illumina HiSeq 4000. High-throughput sequencing was used to profile the TCR beta-chain CDR3 region of every patient. Under the source paper's analysis protocol: Drawing on CDR3 differences between clinicopathological groups, the researchers built a classifier meant to tell apart patients with distant-metastatic papillary thyroid cancer. The Shannon index was used to measure repertoire diversity, and the Morisita-Horn index was used to measure how similar tumor and blood repertoires were. Using fastp at Q25 and MiXCR, TCRdb reprocessed the public reads and kept productive beta chains. TCRdb's processing, not the study's, gives the V and J calls here. The sample has over 15,000 clones on record, 21% of them singletons. In total, the top ten clones hold 17% of the sample. Reading from cysteine to phenylalanine, the CDR3 counts 17 amino acids. The sequence is cut down to CDR3 DNA, 51 bases in frame from base 1. As encoded in the germline V gene (reference sequence), CDR1 is DFQATT while CDR2 is SNEGSKA. V trim: 4 bases; J trim: 0 bases; unmatched bases: 11.

None of the patients had been given any treatment before thyroid surgery. Using T-cell receptor beta sequencing, the study looked back at clinical samples from patients collected from the early 2010s to the late 2010s. The chain is made from TRBV20-1 and TRBJ2-3; 9 junctional bases match TRBD2. The sequencing sample was made of tumor tissue. The TCR originated in a female donor with papillary thyroid cancer or a benign thyroid nodule (not recorded which). Some clones in this sample may be carry-over from other donors' samples. The DNA sequence is as follows: TGCAGTGCTACCCCAATAGCGGGAGAACTTAGCACAGATACGCAGTATTTT. Its coded protein is CSATPIAGELSTDTQYF.